This T cell receptor beta chain comes out of a study of blood T cell repertoires in COVID-19. Study background: The United States, Italy and Spain supplied acute and convalescent COVID-19 samples.

Sequencing used immunoSEQ multiplex PCR; TCRdb keeps in-frame clones, though not all of them. The sample holds roughly 97,000 clones, 91% seen once. The receptor's source is a human donor in a cohort sampled during active COVID-19. The sample comprised peripheral blood.

The CDR3, as DNA: TGTGCCAGCAGTGTCCAACACACTAGGGTGCAGTACTTC. Amino acids: CASSVQHTRVQYF. The chain is built from TRBV12-3 or TRBV12-4 and TRBJ2-7; D is possibly TRBD2 (5 bases). V was pared by 5 bases and J by 9 bases, with 17 bases between. The CDR3 extends over 13 amino acids.